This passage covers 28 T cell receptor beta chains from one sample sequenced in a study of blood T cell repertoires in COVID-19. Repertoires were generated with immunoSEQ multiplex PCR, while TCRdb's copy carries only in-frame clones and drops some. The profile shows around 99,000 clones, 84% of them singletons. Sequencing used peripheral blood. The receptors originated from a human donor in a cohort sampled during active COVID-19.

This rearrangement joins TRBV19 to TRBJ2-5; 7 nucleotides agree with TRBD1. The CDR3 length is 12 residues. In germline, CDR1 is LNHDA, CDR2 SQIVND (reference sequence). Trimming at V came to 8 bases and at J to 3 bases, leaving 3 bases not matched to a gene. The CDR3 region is CASRGQKETQYF. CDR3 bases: TGTGCCAGTCGGGGACAGAAAGAGACCCAGTACTTC.

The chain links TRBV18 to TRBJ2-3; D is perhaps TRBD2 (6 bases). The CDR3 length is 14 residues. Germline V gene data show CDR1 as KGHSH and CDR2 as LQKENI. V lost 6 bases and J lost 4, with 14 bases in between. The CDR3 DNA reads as TGTGCCAGCTCCAAAGAGCGGGCCGCAGATACGCAGTATTTT. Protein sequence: CASSKERAADTQYF.

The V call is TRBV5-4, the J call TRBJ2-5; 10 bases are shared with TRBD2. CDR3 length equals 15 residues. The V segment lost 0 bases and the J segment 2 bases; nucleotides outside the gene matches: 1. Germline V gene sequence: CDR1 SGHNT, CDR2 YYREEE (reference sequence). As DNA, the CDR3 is TGTGCCAGCAGCTTGGATAGCGGGGGGCAAGAGACCCAGTACTTC. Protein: CASSLDSGGQETQYF.

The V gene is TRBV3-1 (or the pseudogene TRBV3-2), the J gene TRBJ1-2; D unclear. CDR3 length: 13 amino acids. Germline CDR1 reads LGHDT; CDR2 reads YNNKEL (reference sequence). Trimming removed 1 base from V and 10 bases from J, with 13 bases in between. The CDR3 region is CASSQVSSDYYTF. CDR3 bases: TGTGCCAGCAGCCAAGTTTCTTCGGACTACTACACCTTC.

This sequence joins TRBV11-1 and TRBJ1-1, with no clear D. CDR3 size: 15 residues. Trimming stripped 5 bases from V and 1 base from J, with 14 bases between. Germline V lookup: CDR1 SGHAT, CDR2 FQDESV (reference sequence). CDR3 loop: CASSDPGGRNTEAFF. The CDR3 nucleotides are TGTGCCAGCAGCGACCCTGGCGGCAGGAACACTGAAGCTTTCTTT.

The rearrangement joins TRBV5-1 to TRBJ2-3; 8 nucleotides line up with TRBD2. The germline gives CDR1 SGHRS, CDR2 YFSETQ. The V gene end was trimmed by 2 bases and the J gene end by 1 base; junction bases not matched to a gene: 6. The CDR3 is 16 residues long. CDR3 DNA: TGCGCCAGCAGCTTTTCCACGGGAGGGCGCACAGATACGCAGTATTTT. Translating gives CASSFSTGGRTDTQYF.

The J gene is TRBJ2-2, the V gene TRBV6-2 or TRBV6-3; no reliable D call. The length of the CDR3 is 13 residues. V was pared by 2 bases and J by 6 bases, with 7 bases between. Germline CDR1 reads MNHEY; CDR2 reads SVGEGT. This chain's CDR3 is CASSYMYSGELFF. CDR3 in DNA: TGTGCCAGCAGTTACATGTATTCCGGGGAGCTGTTTTTT.

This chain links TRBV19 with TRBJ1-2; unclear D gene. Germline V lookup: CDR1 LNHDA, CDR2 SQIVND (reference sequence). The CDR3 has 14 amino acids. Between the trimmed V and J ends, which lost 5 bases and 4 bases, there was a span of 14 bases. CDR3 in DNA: TGTGCCAGTAGTTCCATGCTCGAGAGCTATGGCTACACCTTC. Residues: CASSSMLESYGYTF.

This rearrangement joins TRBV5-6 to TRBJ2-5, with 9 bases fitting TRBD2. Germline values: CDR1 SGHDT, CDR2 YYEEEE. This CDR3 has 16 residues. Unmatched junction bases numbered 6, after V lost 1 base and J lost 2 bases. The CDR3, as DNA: TGTGCCAGCAGCTTGCCCGTAGCGGGAGCTCAAGAGACCCAGTACTTC. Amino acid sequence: CASSLPVAGAQETQYF.

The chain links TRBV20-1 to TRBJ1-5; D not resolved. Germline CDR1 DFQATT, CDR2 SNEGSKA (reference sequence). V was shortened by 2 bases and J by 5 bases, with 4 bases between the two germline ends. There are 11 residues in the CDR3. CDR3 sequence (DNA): TGCAGTGCTAGACTCCATCAGCCCCAGCATTTT. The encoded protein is CSARLHQPQHF.

The CDR3 coding sequence is TGTGCCAGTAGTAAAACAAACAGTGCAGCTTTCTTT. It specifies CASSKTNSAAFF. The chain employs TRBV19 and TRBJ1-1; no definite D call. The CDR3 is 12 residues long. Germline-derived CDR1 and CDR2 are LNHDA and SQIVND (reference sequence). Trimming took off 4 bases at V and 10 bases at J, with 13 bases between the two ends.

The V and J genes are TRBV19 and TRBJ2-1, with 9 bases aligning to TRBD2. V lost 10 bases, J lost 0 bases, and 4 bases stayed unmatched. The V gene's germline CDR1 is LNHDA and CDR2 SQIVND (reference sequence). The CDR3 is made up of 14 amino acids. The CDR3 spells CATQAGGSYNEQFF. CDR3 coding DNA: TGTGCCACCCAAGCGGGAGGCTCCTACAATGAGCAGTTCTTC.

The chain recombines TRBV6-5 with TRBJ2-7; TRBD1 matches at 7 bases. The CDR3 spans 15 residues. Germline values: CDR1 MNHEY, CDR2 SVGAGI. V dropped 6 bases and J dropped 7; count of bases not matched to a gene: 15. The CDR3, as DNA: TGTGCCAGCAGCCCCACCGGGACAGAATTTTGGGAGCAGTACTTC. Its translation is CASSPTGTEFWEQYF.

The CDR3 loop is CASGVQGATEAFF. The CDR3 DNA reads as TGTGCCAGCGGAGTACAGGGGGCGACTGAAGCTTTCTTT. The chain uses TRBV7-2 and TRBJ1-1, with 9 bases aligning to TRBD1. Germline loops: CDR1 SGHTA, CDR2 FQGNSA. With V trimmed by 8 bases and J by 5 bases, 6 bases remained unmatched. The CDR3 spans 13 residues.

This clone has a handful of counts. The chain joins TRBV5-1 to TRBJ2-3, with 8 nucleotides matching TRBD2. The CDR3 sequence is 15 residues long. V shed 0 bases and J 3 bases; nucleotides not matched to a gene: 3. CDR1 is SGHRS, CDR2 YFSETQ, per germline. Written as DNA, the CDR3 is TGCGCCAGCAGCTTGGGAGCGGGAGCGACAGATACGCAGTATTTT. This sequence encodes CASSLGAGATDTQYF.

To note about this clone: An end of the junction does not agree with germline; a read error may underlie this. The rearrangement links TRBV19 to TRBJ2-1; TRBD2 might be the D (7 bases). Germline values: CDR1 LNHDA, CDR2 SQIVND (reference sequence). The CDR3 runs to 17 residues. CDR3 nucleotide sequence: TGTGCCAGTAGTTTAGATTTGGGGGGGCAAGCTCCCAATGAGCAGTTCTTC. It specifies CASSLDLGGQAPNEQFF.

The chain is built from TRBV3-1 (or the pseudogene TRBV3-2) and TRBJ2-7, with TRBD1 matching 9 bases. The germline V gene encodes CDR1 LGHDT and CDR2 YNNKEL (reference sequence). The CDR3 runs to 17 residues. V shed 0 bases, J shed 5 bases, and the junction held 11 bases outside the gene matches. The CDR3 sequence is CASSQDGRDRAKDEQYF. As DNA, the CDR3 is TGTGCCAGCAGCCAAGATGGGCGGGACAGGGCTAAGGACGAGCAGTACTTC.

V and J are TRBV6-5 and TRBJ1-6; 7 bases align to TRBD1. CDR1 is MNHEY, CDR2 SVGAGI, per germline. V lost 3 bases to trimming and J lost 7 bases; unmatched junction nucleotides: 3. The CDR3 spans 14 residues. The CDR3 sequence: CASSYDRENSPLHF. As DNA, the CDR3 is TGTGCCAGCAGTTATGACAGGGAGAATTCACCCCTCCACTTT.

The CDR3 spells CASSLARYQPQHF. The CDR3 nucleotides read TGTGCCAGCAGTTTAGCCAGATATCAGCCCCAGCATTTT. The chain combines TRBV27 with TRBJ1-5; D unclear. There are 13 residues in the CDR3. Germline CDR1 is MNHEY and CDR2 is SMNVEV (reference sequence). V lost 2 bases, J lost 5 bases, and 7 bases lay in between.

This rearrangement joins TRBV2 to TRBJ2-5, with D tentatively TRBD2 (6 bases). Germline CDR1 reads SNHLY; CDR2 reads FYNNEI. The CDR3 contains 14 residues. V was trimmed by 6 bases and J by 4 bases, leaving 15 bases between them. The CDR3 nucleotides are TGTGCCAGCAGCGCAACTAGCACGGTAGAGACCCAGTACTTC. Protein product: CASSATSTVETQYF.

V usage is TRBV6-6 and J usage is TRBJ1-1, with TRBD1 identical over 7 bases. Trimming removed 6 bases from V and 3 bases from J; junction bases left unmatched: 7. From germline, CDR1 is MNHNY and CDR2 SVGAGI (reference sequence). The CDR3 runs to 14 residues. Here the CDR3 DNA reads TGTGCCAGCAGCTTCACAGGGGCCGACACTGAAGCTTTCTTT. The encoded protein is CASSFTGADTEAFF.

CDR3 DNA sequence: TGTGCCAGCAGTGAATATGTGGGAGTGGCAGATACGCAGTATTTT. It codes for CASSEYVGVADTQYF. The chain links TRBV2 to TRBJ2-3, with D tentatively TRBD2 (5 bases). V lost 2 bases and J 4 bases, leaving 13 bases between the germline ends. Germline lookup yields CDR1 SNHLY and CDR2 FYNNEI. The CDR3 has 15 residues. Drawing the rest from reference TRBV2 and TRBJ2-3, the complete variable domain is EPEVTQTPSHQVTQMGQEVILRCVPISNHLYFYWYRQILGQKVEFLVSFYNNEISEKSEIFDDQFSVERPDGSNFTLKIRSTKLEDSAMYFCASSEYVGVADTQYFGPGTRLTVL.

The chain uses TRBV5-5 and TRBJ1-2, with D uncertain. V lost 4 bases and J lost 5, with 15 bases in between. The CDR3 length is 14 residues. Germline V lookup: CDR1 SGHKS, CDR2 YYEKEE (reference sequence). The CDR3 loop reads CASSDLTTPYGYTF. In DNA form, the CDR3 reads TGTGCCAGCAGCGATTTGACTACACCTTATGGCTACACCTTC. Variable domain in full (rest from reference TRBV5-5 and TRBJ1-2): DAGVTQSPTHLIKTRGQQVTLRCSPISGHKSVSWYQQVLGQGPQFIFQYYEKEERGRGNFPDRFSARQFPNYSSELNVNALLLGDSALYLCASSDLTTPYGYTFGSGTRLTVV.

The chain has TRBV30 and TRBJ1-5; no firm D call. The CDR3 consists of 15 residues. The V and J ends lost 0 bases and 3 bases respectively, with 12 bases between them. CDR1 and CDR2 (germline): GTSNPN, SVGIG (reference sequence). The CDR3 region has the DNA TGTGCCTGGAGTGTACCCGGTTACCTCAATCAGCCCCAGCATTTT. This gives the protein CAWSVPGYLNQPQHF.

The CDR3 nucleotides are TGTGCCAGCAGCTCATTACAGACAATCACTGAAGCTTTCTTT. Its translation is CASSSLQTITEAFF. The chain couples TRBV13 to TRBJ1-1; D gene ambiguous. The CDR3 spans 14 residues. From germline, CDR1 is PRHDT and CDR2 FYEKMQ (reference sequence). V lost 4 bases to trimming and J lost 4 bases, with 13 bases between them.

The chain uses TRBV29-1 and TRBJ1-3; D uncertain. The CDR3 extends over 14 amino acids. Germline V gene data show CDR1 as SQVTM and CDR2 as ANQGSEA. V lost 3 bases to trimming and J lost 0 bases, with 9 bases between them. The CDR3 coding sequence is TGCAGCGTTGACGCACAGAGCTCTGGAAACACCATATATTTT. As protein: CSVDAQSSGNTIYF.

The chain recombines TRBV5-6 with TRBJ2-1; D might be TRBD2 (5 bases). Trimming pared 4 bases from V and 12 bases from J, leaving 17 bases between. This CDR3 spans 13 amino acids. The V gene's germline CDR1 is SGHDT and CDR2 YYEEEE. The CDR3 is CASSRQLESRQFF. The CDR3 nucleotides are TGTGCCAGCAGCCGTCAACTAGAGAGTCGGCAGTTCTTC.

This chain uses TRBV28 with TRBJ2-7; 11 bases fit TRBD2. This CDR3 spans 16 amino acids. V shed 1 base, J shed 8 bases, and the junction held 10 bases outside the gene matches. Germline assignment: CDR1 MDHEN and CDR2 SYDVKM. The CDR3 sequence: CASSLSGTSGPSKQYF. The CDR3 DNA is TGTGCCAGCAGTTTATCCGGGACTAGCGGCCCGAGCAAGCAGTACTTC.